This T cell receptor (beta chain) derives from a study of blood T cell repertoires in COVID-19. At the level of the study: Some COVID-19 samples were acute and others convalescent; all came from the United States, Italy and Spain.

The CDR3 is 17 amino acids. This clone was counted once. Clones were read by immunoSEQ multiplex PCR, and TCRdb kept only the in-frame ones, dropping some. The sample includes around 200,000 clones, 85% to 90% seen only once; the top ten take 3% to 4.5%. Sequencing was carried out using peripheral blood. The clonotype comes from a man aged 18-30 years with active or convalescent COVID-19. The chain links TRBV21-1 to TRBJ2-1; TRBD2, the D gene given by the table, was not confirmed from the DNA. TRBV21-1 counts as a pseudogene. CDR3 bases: TGTGCCAGCAGCAAAGTATGGGGGGGCTTGACCTACAATGAGCAGTTCTTC. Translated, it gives CASSKVWGGLTYNEQFF.